The 9 T cell receptor beta chains reported below all come from one sample, sequenced in a study of T cell responses to AZD1222 COVID-19 vaccine. The protocol was immunoSEQ multiplex PCR, while the TCRdb copy is restricted to in-frame clones and leaves out a portion. The data contain 140,000 to 150,000 clones, 70% to 90% of them seen just once; the ten biggest clones take up around 8%. The starting material was peripheral blood, obtained on day 0 of AZD1222 vaccination. These receptors were obtained from an adult in good health.

CDR3 protein: CASSSGLAQRTDTQYF. As DNA, the CDR3 is TGTGCCAGCAGCTCGGGACTAGCACAGAGGACAGATACGCAGTATTTT. The chain is built from TRBV7-9 and TRBJ2-3, with 9 bases fitting TRBD2. The germline V gene encodes CDR1 SEHNR and CDR2 FQNEAQ (reference sequence). The CDR3 covers 16 residues. V lost 4 bases, J lost 3 bases, and 8 bases stayed unmatched. The whole variable domain, remainder taken from reference TRBV7-9 and TRBJ2-3, is DTGVSQNPRHKITKRGQNVTFRCDPISEHNRLYWYRQTLGQGPEFLTYFQNEAQLEKSRLLSDRFSAERPKGSFSTLEIQRTEQGDSAMYLCASSSGLAQRTDTQYFGPGTRLTVL.

With respect to this clone: One end of the junction fails to match germline, which may point to a read error. This chain links TRBV5-6 with TRBJ2-3, with D perhaps TRBD1 (6 bases). Germline V gene sequence: CDR1 SGHDT, CDR2 YYEEEE. The CDR3 length is 15 residues. CDR3 amino acids: CAGSGRTASTDTQYF. In DNA, the CDR3 is TGTGCCGGCAGTGGAAGGACAGCAAGCACAGATACGCAGTATTTT.

The chain uses TRBV6-5 and TRBJ2-3; D not certain. This CDR3 has 12 amino acids. Germline V gene data show CDR1 as MNHEY and CDR2 as SVGAGI. V was pared by 2 bases and J by 6 bases, with 6 bases between. CDR3 residues: CASSYERDTQYF. CDR3 DNA sequence: TGTGCCAGCAGTTACGAGAGGGATACGCAGTATTTT.

The gene calls are TRBV5-4 and TRBJ1-1; no firm D call. With 4 bases removed from V and 2 bases from J, the gap between germline ends came to 12 bases. The CDR3 spans 14 residues. CDR1 SGHNT and CDR2 YYREEE come from the germline V gene (reference sequence). The CDR3 is CASSPVSENTEAFF. In DNA, the CDR3 is TGTGCCAGCAGCCCGGTCAGCGAAAACACTGAAGCTTTCTTT.

This chain joins TRBV12-3 or TRBV12-4 and TRBJ2-7, with a possible D match to TRBD1 (5 bases). The CDR3 runs to 13 residues. V was cut by 4 bases and J by 5 bases, with 12 bases left in between. The CDR3 sequence: CASSSPGYHEQYF. The CDR3 DNA reads as TGTGCCAGCAGTTCACCAGGGTACCACGAGCAGTACTTC.

This sequence joins TRBV5-1 and TRBJ1-1, with D maybe TRBD1 (6 bases). V shed 1 base and J shed 5 bases, with 12 bases lying between them. CDR3 length: 14 amino acids. Germline CDR1 and CDR2: SGHRS and YFSETQ. CDR3 sequence: CASSLFGGETEAFF. The CDR3 DNA follows: TGCGCCAGCAGCTTGTTCGGGGGCGAGACTGAAGCTTTCTTT.

The J gene is TRBJ1-2, the V gene TRBV19; D gene unclear. Trimming stripped 1 base from V and 8 bases from J, with 20 bases between. CDR1 is LNHDA and CDR2 is SQIVND in the germline V gene (reference sequence). The CDR3 sequence is 16 residues long. CDR3 coding DNA: TGTGCCAGTAGTATAGTGCCTCCCCGGGGAAACGGGGGCTACACCTTC. Residues: CASSIVPPRGNGGYTF.

The chain has TRBV6-6 and TRBJ2-4, with D perhaps TRBD1 (5 bases). Trimming pared 4 bases from V and 6 bases from J, leaving 13 bases between. Germline V lookup: CDR1 MNHNY, CDR2 SVGAGI (reference sequence). The CDR3 has 14 amino acids. DNA of the CDR3: TGTGCCAGCAGTTCCTCAGGGTTGGGAAACATTCAGTACTTC. It specifies CASSSSGLGNIQYF.

V gene TRBV6-4 combines with J gene TRBJ1-2; 10 bases map to TRBD1. The V and J ends lost 2 bases and 1 base, in that order; junction bases with no gene match: 7. The CDR3 has 17 amino acids. The germline gives CDR1 MRHNA, CDR2 SNTAGT. As DNA, the CDR3 is TGTGCCAGCAGTGACAGGACAGGGGGTGAGTTTAACTATGGCTACACCTTC. Protein product: CASSDRTGGEFNYGYTF.